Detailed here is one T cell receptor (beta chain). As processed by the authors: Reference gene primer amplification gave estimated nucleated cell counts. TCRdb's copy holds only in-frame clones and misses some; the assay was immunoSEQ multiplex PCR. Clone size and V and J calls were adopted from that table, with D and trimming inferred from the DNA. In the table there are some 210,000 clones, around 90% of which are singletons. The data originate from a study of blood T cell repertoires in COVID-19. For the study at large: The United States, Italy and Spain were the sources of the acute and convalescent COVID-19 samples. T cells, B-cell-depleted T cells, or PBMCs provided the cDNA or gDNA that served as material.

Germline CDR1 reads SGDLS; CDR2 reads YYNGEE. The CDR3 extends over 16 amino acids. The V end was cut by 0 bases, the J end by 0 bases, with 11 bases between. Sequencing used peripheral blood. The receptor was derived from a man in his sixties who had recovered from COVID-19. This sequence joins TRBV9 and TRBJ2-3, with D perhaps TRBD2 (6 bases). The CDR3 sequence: CASSVGNGGSTDTQYF. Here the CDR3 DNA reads TGTGCCAGCAGCGTAGGGAACGGGGGAAGCACAGATACGCAGTATTTT.